These 8 T cell receptor beta chains share one sample of origin, sequenced in a study of response to subunit inactivated influenza vaccine. TCRdb re-called the RT-PCR reads with MiXCR, one entry per CDR3 protein. The data contain around 580,000 distinct CDR3 sequences, about 10% of them seen just once; the ten biggest clones take up about a tenth. The specimen was PBMCs from blood, collected on the day of vaccination. The receptors originated from a man aged 45-60 years who received an inactivated influenza vaccine.

The chain joins TRBV7-6 to TRBJ2-1, with D perhaps TRBD1 (6 bases). V was shortened by 5 bases and J by 7 bases, with 18 bases between the two germline ends. CDR1 and CDR2 (germline): SGHVS, FNYEAQ. The length of the CDR3 is 15 residues. In DNA, the CDR3 is TGTGCCAGCAGCCAAGGGACAATTTTAGGGAATGAGCAGTTCTTC. Translation gives CASSQGTILGNEQFF.

This clonotype was seen a single time. A read error may produce the germline difference seen at one junction end. The chain joins TRBV14 to TRBJ1-6, with D perhaps matching TRBD1 (5 bases). Germline lookup yields CDR1 SGHDN and CDR2 FVKESK. The CDR3 totals 15 residues. The CDR3 reads CASSQVQVSNSPLLF. DNA for the CDR3: TGTGCCAGCAGCCAAGTACAGGTCTCTAATTCACCCCTCCTCTTT.

The table lists this clonotype with many counts. This rearrangement joins TRBV2 to TRBJ2-1; 9 nucleotides agree with TRBD2. V lost 1 base to trimming and J lost 9 bases; unmatched junction nucleotides: 10. The germline V gene encodes CDR1 SNHLY and CDR2 FYNNEI. The CDR3 length is 16 residues. CDR3 residues: CASSEGGIAGAFEQFF. The DNA for the CDR3 is TGTGCCAGCAGTGAAGGAGGGATAGCGGGAGCGTTTGAGCAGTTCTTC. The variable domain in full, with the rest retrieved from reference TRBV2 and TRBJ2-1, is EPEVTQTPSHQVTQMGQEVILRCVPISNHLYFYWYRQILGQKVEFLVSFYNNEISEKSEIFDDQFSVERPDGSNFTLKIRSTKLEDSAMYFCASSEGGIAGAFEQFFGPGTRLTVL.

This clonotype has a count of ten or more. This chain joins TRBV28 and TRBJ2-2, with D perhaps matching TRBD1 or TRBD2 (5 bases each). The V gene lost 7 bases and the J gene lost 0 bases, with 12 bases spanning the gap. Germline CDR1 and CDR2: MDHEN and SYDVKM. The CDR3 is 15 residues long. The CDR3 DNA sequence: TGTGCCAGCACCTCCGGGGCAGCGAACACCGGGGAGCTGTTTTTT. Protein product: CASTSGAANTGELFF.

The chain carries TRBV20-1 and TRBJ2-1, with 7 bases aligning to TRBD2. Germline V CDR1 and CDR2: DFQATT, SNEGSKA (reference sequence). V shed 0 bases and J 2 bases; nucleotides not matched to a gene: 7. This CDR3 has 16 residues. The CDR3 sequence is CSARDPPAGTYNEQFF. The CDR3 coding sequence is TGCAGTGCTAGAGATCCTCCAGCGGGGACCTACAATGAGCAGTTCTTC.

The chain employs TRBV7-2 and TRBJ2-5, with D uncertain. Trimming left V 2 bases short and J 2 bases short, with 6 bases between. The CDR3 length is 13 residues. CDR1 SGHTA and CDR2 FQGNSA come from the germline V gene. The CDR3 sequence is CASSLSPQETQYF. The CDR3 coding sequence is TGTGCCAGCAGCTTATCTCCGCAAGAGACCCAGTACTTC. Variable domain in full (rest from reference TRBV7-2 and TRBJ2-5): GAGVSQSPSNKVTEKGKDVELRCDPISGHTALYWYRQSLGQGLEFLIYFQGNSAPDKSGLPSDRFSAERTGGSVSTLTIQRTQQEDSAVYLCASSLSPQETQYFGPGTRLLVL.

This clonotype was seen only a few times. The genes are TRBV6-1 and TRBJ1-2; 12 positions match TRBD1. Losses at the gene ends were 6 bases for V and 8 bases for J; bases not matched to a gene: 10. Germline-derived CDR1 and CDR2 are MNHNS and SASEGT. This CDR3 region has 15 residues. CDR3: CASSGTGTGGEGYTF. In DNA, the CDR3 is TGTGCCAGCAGCGGAACCGGGACAGGGGGCGAGGGCTACACCTTC.

The chain uses TRBV4-3 and TRBJ1-2, with 11 positions matching TRBD1. The V gene end was trimmed by 3 bases and the J gene end by 6 bases; junction bases not matched to a gene: 6. This CDR3 region has 15 residues. Germline CDR1 and CDR2: LGHNA and YSLEER. CDR3 region: CASSHLGQGADGYTF. The CDR3, as DNA: TGCGCCAGCAGCCACTTAGGACAGGGGGCTGATGGCTACACCTTC.